The 14 T cell receptor beta chains given below trace back to one sample, sequenced in a study of T cells after yellow fever vaccination. TCRdb re-called the 5' RACE reads through MiXCR, storing one row per CDR3 protein. The data show tens of thousands of distinct CDR3 sequences, with 10% to 13% seen just once and around 12% held by the top ten. The specimen was PBMCs, either bulk or a sorted T-cell subset (CD4+, CD8+, memory, or dextramer-sorted; not recorded which), collected around 15 days after the first yellow fever vaccination. The receptor set was obtained from a man aged 18 to 30 who received the YFV17D yellow fever vaccine.

This clonotype has ten or more counts. The rearrangement uses TRBV4-3 and TRBJ2-2; 8 bases are shared with TRBD1. Germline-derived CDR1 and CDR2 are LGHNA and YSLEER. The CDR3 contains 16 residues. V was pared by 1 base and J by 7 bases, with 8 bases of the junction left unmatched. The CDR3 spells CASSQAKGQGGGELFF. The CDR3 DNA reads as TGCGCCAGCAGCCAAGCCAAAGGACAGGGTGGCGGGGAGCTGTTTTTT.

This clonotype was counted at least ten times. The V call is TRBV5-1, the J call TRBJ2-7; 9 bases fit TRBD1. The CDR3 consists of 15 residues. The ends lost 5 bases at V and 9 bases at J; junction bases unmatched: 15. Looked up from germline, CDR1 is SGHRS and CDR2 is YFSETQ. The CDR3 spells CASRPTGGEVNSQYF. The CDR3 nucleotides read TGCGCCAGCAGGCCTACAGGGGGCGAGGTAAATTCGCAGTACTTC.

There are many counts of this clonotype. The genes are TRBV2 and TRBJ1-3; perhaps TRBD1 as D (5 bases). This CDR3 region has 15 residues. V was clipped by 5 bases and J by 4 bases, with 15 bases between them. From germline, CDR1 is SNHLY and CDR2 FYNNEI. The CDR3 coding sequence is TGTGCCAGCAGTCGAGACAGTTATGCAGGAAACACCATATATTTT. Encoded protein: CASSRDSYAGNTIYF.

This clonotype was found many times. This chain joins TRBV12-3 or TRBV12-4 and TRBJ2-5; 7 bases are shared with TRBD2. CDR3 length equals 13 residues. V lost 8 bases, J lost 4 bases, and 7 bases stayed unmatched. In nucleotides, the CDR3 is TGTGCCAGCCATGGAACGGGGGGAGAGACCCAGTACTTC. This encodes CASHGTGGETQYF.

The chain combines TRBV15 with TRBJ2-1, with 12 bases aligning to TRBD2. Germline loops: CDR1 LNHNV, CDR2 YYDKDF (reference sequence). Trimming took 1 base from V and 7 from J; bases not matched to a gene: 5. The CDR3 loop spans 16 amino acids. For the CDR3, the DNA is TGTGCCACCAGCAGAGCCCAACTAGCGGGGGGTAATGAGCAGTTCTTC. Protein product: CATSRAQLAGGNEQFF.

There are many counts of this clonotype. This chain connects TRBV20-1 to TRBJ2-4, with unresolved D. The CDR3 consists of 13 residues. Deletions cut 0 bases from V and 2 bases from J, with 5 bases between. The germline V gene has CDR1 DFQATT and CDR2 SNEGSKA (reference sequence). The CDR3 sequence: CSAREITKNIQYF. The CDR3 bases are TGCAGTGCTAGAGAGATCACCAAAAACATTCAGTACTTC.

At least ten counts were recorded for this clonotype. The chain uses TRBV7-2 and TRBJ1-2; no clear D gene. The CDR3 spans 13 residues. The germline V gene has CDR1 SGHTA and CDR2 FQGNSA. V lost 1 base to trimming and J lost 7 bases, with 10 bases between them. The chain's CDR3 is CASSLEANIGYTF. The CDR3 nucleotides read TGTGCCAGCAGCTTAGAAGCTAATATTGGCTACACCTTC.

This clonotype was picked up many times. The chain couples TRBV2 to TRBJ2-2, with D unclear. The germline gives CDR1 SNHLY, CDR2 FYNNEI. The V and J ends lost 5 bases and 5 bases respectively, with 9 bases between them. The CDR3 runs to 13 residues. The CDR3, as DNA: TGTGCCAGCAGTCTTCACAGAACCGGGGAGCTGTTTTTT. It yields the protein CASSLHRTGELFF.

This clonotype has ten or more counts. The chain combines TRBV10-3 with TRBJ1-1; 7 positions match TRBD1. The length of the CDR3 is 14 residues. The V gene end was trimmed by 5 bases and the J gene end by 5 bases; junction bases not matched to a gene: 8. Per germline, CDR1 ENHRY and CDR2 SYGVKD. The CDR3 here is CAISYLEGATEAFF. DNA for the CDR3: TGTGCCATCAGTTACTTGGAGGGGGCGACTGAAGCTTTCTTT.

This clonotype was counted ten times or more. The chain employs TRBV11-2 and TRBJ2-1; the match to TRBD2 covers 8 bases. CDR1 and CDR2 from the germline V gene are SGHAT and FQNNGV. This CDR3 has 18 amino acids. V lost 0 bases, J lost 4 bases, and 11 bases stayed unmatched. The CDR3 protein is CASSLDQGGSGVYNEQFF. The DNA of the CDR3 is TGTGCCAGCAGCTTAGATCAGGGCGGTAGCGGGGTGTACAATGAGCAGTTCTTC.

There are many counts of this clonotype. The gene calls are TRBV6-5 and TRBJ1-6; no clear D gene. The CDR3 totals 15 residues. CDR1 MNHEY and CDR2 SVGAGI come from the germline V gene. Trimming took off 3 bases at V and 0 bases at J, with 6 bases between the two ends. CDR3 region: CASSYAGSYNSPLHF. The CDR3 DNA reads as TGTGCCAGCAGTTATGCTGGCTCCTATAATTCACCCCTCCACTTT.

This clonotype was observed a handful of times. The J gene is TRBJ2-3, the V gene TRBV18, with D maybe TRBD2 (6 bases). CDR3 length: 18 amino acids. V was pared by 3 bases and J by 1 base, with 20 bases between. Germline CDR1 is KGHSH and CDR2 is LQKENI. The CDR3 protein is CASSPGGPLGLGTDTQYF. DNA for the CDR3: TGTGCCAGCTCACCGGGGGGACCACTGGGACTCGGCACAGATACGCAGTATTTT.

This clonotype was seen many times. This chain connects TRBV15 to TRBJ2-3; 10 bases agree with TRBD2. Unmatched junction bases numbered 11, after V lost 2 bases and J lost 9 bases. CDR3 size: 16 residues. Germline lookup yields CDR1 LNHNV and CDR2 YYDKDF (reference sequence). The CDR3 DNA reads as TGTGCCACCAGCAGACTTGGGACTAGCGTCGGGAGGACGCAGTATTTT. It is translated as CATSRLGTSVGRTQYF.

In its sample, this clonotype was seen many times. The J gene is TRBJ1-1, the V gene TRBV7-8, with TRBD1 matching 12 bases. The V and J ends lost 5 bases and 5 bases, in that order; junction bases with no gene match: 15. The CDR3 extends over 18 amino acids. CDR1 and CDR2 (germline): SGHVS, FQNEAQ. DNA for the CDR3: TGTGCCAGCAGCCCTCGTCCGGGACAGGGGGCGATGGGAACTGAAGCTTTCTTT. The encoded protein is CASSPRPGQGAMGTEAFF.